This is a list of T cell receptor beta chains from one sample in a study of blood T cells in healthy people across ages. TCRdb re-called the 5' RACE reads through MiXCR, storing one row per CDR3 protein. In the table there are approximately 800,000 distinct CDR3 sequences, roughly three fifths of which are singletons. Sequencing was carried out using blood. The origin of the receptors is a man aged 35-49 years in good health. Both conserved end residues are part of each CDR3. A D gene is named only where the DNA matches it firmly. Not all rows give a size; the values are once, few, many and, for expanded clones, a class.

J | V | size | D | CDR3 | DNA
TRBJ1-1 | TRBV2 | - | - | CARLRAANTEAFF | TGTGCCCGCCTAAGGGCAGCCAACACTGAAGCTTTCTTT
TRBJ2-3 | TRBV29-1 | - | TRBD1 | CSFRDSGTDTQYF | TGCTCATTTCGGGACAGCGGCACAGATACGCAGTATTTT
TRBJ2-6 | TRBV5-1 | - | - | CASSPRQTGANVLTF | TGCGCCAGCAGCCCTCGACAGACCGGGGCCAACGTCCTGACTTTC
TRBJ2-4 | TRBV5-1 | - | TRBD1 | CASSFELTGSNIQYF | TGCGCCAGCAGCTTTGAGTTGACAGGGAGTAACATTCAGTACTTC
TRBJ2-7 | TRBV6-1 | - | - | CASSVGLQIDEQYF | TGTGCCAGCAGTGTGGGACTCCAAATCGACGAGCAGTACTTC
TRBJ1-4 | TRBV6-1 | - | - | CACTGGANEKLFF | TGTGCCTGTACCGGGGGAGCTAATGAAAAACTGTTTTTT
TRBJ2-7 | TRBV14 | few | - | CASSQVVSRLEQYF | TGTGCCAGCAGCCAAGTTGTCTCTCGCCTCGAGCAGTACTTC
TRBJ2-3 | TRBV7-2 | few | - | CASSFGVSQYF | TGTGCCAGCAGCTTTGGGGTATCGCAGTATTTT
TRBJ2-3 | TRBV24-1 | few | - | CATSDLQGPDTQYF | TGTGCCACCAGTGATCTACAGGGCCCAGATACGCAGTATTTT
TRBJ1-4 | TRBV12-3/TRBV12-4 | - | - | CASTGILVEKLFF | TGTGCCAGCACGGGCATCTTAGTCGAAAAACTGTTTTTT
TRBJ1-6 | TRBV10-2 | - | - | CASTPGGAHSPLHF | TGCGCCAGCACGCCCGGGGGCGCGCATTCACCCCTCCACTTT
TRBJ2-7 | TRBV27 | - | - | CASSFLPGVQYF | TGTGCCAGCAGTTTCCTCCCGGGGGTGCAGTACTTC
TRBJ2-5 | TRBV6-5 | few | - | CASKMPGLETQYF | TGTGCCAGCAAGATGCCGGGGTTAGAGACCCAGTACTTC
TRBJ2-6 | TRBV24-1 | - | - | CATSDNRGRDGANVLTF | TGTGCCACCAGTGACAACCGAGGACGAGACGGGGCCAACGTCCTGACTTTC
TRBJ2-7 | TRBV29-1 | few | TRBD2 | CSAAGLAGWNEQYF | TGCAGCGCGGCGGGACTAGCGGGATGGAACGAGCAGTACTTC
TRBJ2-3 | TRBV7-2 | - | TRBD2 | CASSPLPRTSGSADTQYF | TGTGCCAGCAGCCCCTTACCCCGGACTAGCGGGAGCGCAGATACGCAGTATTTT
TRBJ1-5 | TRBV20-1 | once | - | CNASWQSNQPQHF | TGCAATGCTAGCTGGCAGTCCAATCAGCCCCAGCATTTT
TRBJ2-5 | TRBV5-1 | - | - | CASSVAIPGMGETQYF | TGCGCCAGCAGCGTGGCAATACCGGGTATGGGGGAGACCCAGTACTTC
TRBJ1-2 | TRBV29-1 | many | - | CSVAGQGQEGYTF | TGCAGCGTTGCAGGACAAGGGCAGGAGGGCTACACCTTC
TRBJ2-5 | TRBV9 | - | - | CASSVGASKETQYF | TGTGCCAGCAGCGTAGGAGCCAGCAAAGAGACCCAGTACTTC
TRBJ2-2 | TRBV10-3 | - | TRBD2 | CAIATGTSSGELFF | TGTGCCATCGCCACCGGGACTAGCAGCGGGGAGCTGTTTTTT
TRBJ2-6 | TRBV7-3 | - | - | CASSFQSGSGANVLTF | TGTGCCAGCAGCTTTCAGTCCGGCTCTGGGGCCAACGTCCTGACTTTC
TRBJ2-2 | TRBV9 | - | TRBD1 | CASSTRQGNTGELFF | TGTGCCAGCAGCACCAGACAGGGGAACACCGGGGAGCTGTTTTTT
TRBJ2-2 | TRBV20-1 | - | TRBD1 | CSARVTGINSGELFF | TGCAGTGCTAGAGTGACAGGGATAAATTCCGGGGAGCTGTTTTTT
TRBJ2-3 | TRBV10-3 | few | TRBD2 | CAIRSGTSGGYTDTQYF | TGTGCCATCCGGTCCGGGACTAGCGGGGGGTACACAGATACGCAGTATTTT
TRBJ1-5 | TRBV6-1 | - | - | CASSELQGHQPQHF | TGTGCCAGCAGTGAACTCCAGGGACATCAGCCCCAGCATTTT
TRBJ2-1 | TRBV3-1 | - | - | CASSQEPVGGNEQFF | TGTGCCAGCAGCCAAGAGCCGGTAGGGGGCAATGAGCAGTTCTTC
TRBJ1-2 | TRBV7-2 | - | - | CASSSGAVGGYTF | TGTGCCAGCAGCTCGGGAGCCGTGGGTGGCTACACCTTC
TRBJ2-3 | TRBV12-3/TRBV12-4 | - | TRBD2 | CATRSLTSGNSDTQYF | TGTGCCACCCGATCACTGACTAGCGGGAACTCAGATACGCAGTATTTT
TRBJ2-7 | TRBV4-3 | few | - | CASSQDGLDASYEQYF | TGCGCCAGCAGCCAAGATGGGCTAGATGCTTCCTACGAGCAGTACTTC
TRBJ1-5 | TRBV28 | - | TRBD1 | CASSFTGEYQPQHF | TGTGCCAGCAGTTTTACAGGGGAGTATCAGCCCCAGCATTTT
TRBJ2-1 | TRBV7-9 | - | TRBD1 | CASSQGQGAIEQFF | TGTGCCAGCAGCCAAGGACAGGGGGCCATTGAGCAGTTCTTC
TRBJ2-3 | TRBV10-3 | - | - | CAISATTDTQYF | TGTGCCATCAGTGCTACAACAGATACGCAGTATTTT
TRBJ1-5 | TRBV5-1 | - | - | CASSLEGALNQPQHF | TGCGCCAGCAGCTTGGAAGGGGCCCTCAATCAGCCCCAGCATTTT
TRBJ2-3 | TRBV15 | - | - | CATTPEGDEGTDTQYF | TGTGCCACTACCCCTGAAGGGGATGAAGGCACAGATACGCAGTATTTT
TRBJ2-1 | TRBV20-1 | - | TRBD2 | CSARRLAGNEQFF | TGCAGTGCTAGAAGACTAGCGGGGAATGAGCAGTTCTTC
TRBJ2-1 | TRBV27 | - | TRBD2 | CASNPSGAMGLQFF | TGTGCCAGCAACCCTAGCGGAGCGATGGGTTTGCAGTTCTTC
TRBJ1-1 | TRBV5-6 | - | TRBD1 | CASSYGQGNTEAFF | TGTGCCAGCAGCTACGGACAGGGGAACACTGAAGCTTTCTTT
TRBJ2-3 | TRBV10-3 | - | TRBD1 | CAIRSDRGWLSDLPDTQYF | TGTGCCATCCGATCGGACAGGGGGTGGCTCTCGGATCTTCCAGATACGCAGTATTTT
TRBJ2-7 | TRBV7-9 | - | TRBD2 | CASSPSGRASYEQYF | TGTGCCAGCAGTCCTAGCGGGAGGGCCAGTTACGAGCAGTACTTC
TRBJ2-1 | TRBV10-3 | - | TRBD2 | CAIRPSGGRDEQFF | TGTGCCATCAGACCTTCGGGGGGTCGTGATGAGCAGTTCTTC
TRBJ2-5 | TRBV9 | few | TRBD1 | CASSAPPGTDQETQYF | TGTGCCAGCAGCGCACCACCCGGGACAGACCAAGAGACCCAGTACTTC
TRBJ1-1 | TRBV12-3/TRBV12-4 | - | TRBD1 | CASRSRGPNTEAFF | TGTGCCAGCAGATCCAGGGGGCCTAACACTGAAGCTTTCTTT
TRBJ2-1 | TRBV6-5 | - | - | CASSCAGACSYNEQFF | TGTGCCAGCAGTTGCGCGGGGGCCTGCTCCTACAATGAGCAGTTCTTC
TRBJ2-7 | TRBV12-3/TRBV12-4 | - | - | CASSVQRQYREQYF | TGTGCCAGCAGTGTACAAAGACAGTACCGGGAGCAGTACTTC
TRBJ2-1 | TRBV5-6 | once | - | CASGGLNFGDYNEQFF | TGTGCCAGCGGGGGCCTGAATTTTGGGGATTACAATGAGCAGTTCTTC
TRBJ2-5 | TRBV9 | few | TRBD2 | CASSVSPGGETQYF | TGTGCCAGCAGCGTGTCCCCCGGGGGGGAGACCCAGTACTTC
TRBJ2-3 | TRBV27 | - | - | CASGWTTDTQYF | TGTGCCAGCGGCTGGACGACAGATACGCAGTATTTT
TRBJ2-1 | TRBV2 | - | - | CASKQGNEQFF | TGTGCCAGCAAACAAGGTAATGAGCAGTTCTTC
TRBJ2-1 | TRBV7-7 | - | TRBD1 | CASSPGQLYNEQFF | TGTGCCAGCAGCCCGGGACAGCTCTACAATGAGCAGTTCTTC
TRBJ1-1 | TRBV20-1 | - | - | CSASWGGDTEAFF | TGCAGTGCCTCTTGGGGAGGGGACACTGAAGCTTTCTTT
TRBJ1-2 | TRBV7-9 | - | - | CASSPPGGAGGYTF | TGTGCCAGCAGCCCCCCGGGGGGCGCAGGTGGCTACACCTTC
TRBJ2-5 | TRBV6-1 | few | - | CASRGDGFGGETQYF | TGTGCCAGCAGAGGGGACGGCTTCGGGGGAGAGACCCAGTACTTC